This T cell receptor beta chain emerged from a study of cytomegalovirus exposure and HLA in healthy donors. Study background: Early release data held 80 million to 100 million unique TCRs from HLA-typed donors. Genotyping showed around four fifths of fewer than 500 donors falling in the Caucasian-associated ancestry cluster.

Study-level findings and limits: Later work found that TCR association rates differed between HLA loci; DRB1 had the most and HLA-C the fewest.

Healthy people donating bone marrow made up the donors. Regarding this clone: Its antigen is as yet unknown.

In the PCR, 60 Vbeta and 13 Jbeta primers were used. Assay: immunoSEQ multiplex PCR; the TCRdb copy retains only in-frame clones and omits some. Of around 67,000 clones listed, roughly 74% are singletons. Trimming cost V 8 bases and J 3 bases; bases outside gene matches: 5. This CDR3 has 13 residues. Germline V gene sequence: CDR1 GTSNPN, CDR2 SVGIG (reference sequence). V gene TRBV30 combines with J gene TRBJ1-5; 9 bases are a match to TRBD1. The clonotype originates from a man between 18 and 35 years old in good health and CMV-seropositive. Sequencing used PBMCs. CDR3 amino acids: CAAGTGNNQPQHF. Written as DNA, the CDR3 is TGTGCCGCCGGGACAGGGAACAATCAGCCCCAGCATTTT.